One T cell receptor beta chain is described in this entry. The source of the sample is a study of patients and donors after allogeneic stem cell transplantation. The CDR3 is 15 residues long. CDR1 MNHEY and CDR2 SVGAGI come from the germline V gene. With V trimmed by 4 bases and J by 4 bases, 6 bases remained unmatched. TCRdb ran MiXCR on the RT-PCR reads and lists one entry per CDR3 protein. The table shows over 150,000 distinct CDR3 sequences, with around 28% occurring only once. Sequencing was performed on blood, either unsorted or a sorted T cell fraction (not recorded which). The clonotype was recovered from a human donor who was either an allogeneic HSCT recipient or a stem cell or donor lymphocyte infusion donor (not recorded which). It is not recorded whose cells these are; they may come from a transplant donor. The chain joins TRBV6-5 to TRBJ2-1; 8 bases line up with TRBD2. The CDR3 loop reads CASSSLGGVYNEQFF. The DNA for the CDR3 is TGTGCCAGCAGTTCCCTCGGGGGGGTTTACAATGAGCAGTTCTTC.